The 10 T cell receptor beta chains reported below all come from one sample, sequenced in a study of blood T cells in healthy people across ages. The second PCR ran roughly 6 to 11 cycles with a sample-barcoded 5' primer and J-beta primers. TCRdb reprocessed the 5' RACE reads with MiXCR, giving one entry per CDR3 protein. Among roughly 1,300,000 distinct CDR3 sequences listed, roughly 60% were seen once. Specimen: blood. These receptors were taken from a man younger than 35 in good health.

This clonotype was counted a few times. This rearrangement joins TRBV29-1 to TRBJ1-4, with D possibly matching TRBD1 (6 bases). V was trimmed by 6 bases and J by 7 bases, leaving 15 bases between them. The CDR3 consists of 13 residues. Germline loops: CDR1 SQVTM, CDR2 ANQGSEA. The CDR3 coding sequence is TGCAGCGTCGGCCAGGGGTTGGGTGAAAAACTGTTTTTT. Protein product: CSVGQGLGEKLFF. The variable domain in full, with the rest retrieved from reference TRBV29-1 and TRBJ1-4, is SAVISQKPSRDICQRGTSLTIQCQVDSQVTMMFWYRQQPGQSLTLIATANQGSEATYESGFVIDKFPISRPNLTFSTLTVSNMSPEDSSIYLCSVGQGLGEKLFFGSGTQLSVL.

In its sample, this clonotype was seen a few times. The chain uses TRBV12-3 or TRBV12-4 and TRBJ1-1, with D unresolved. Trimming pared 5 bases from V and 4 bases from J, leaving 14 bases between. This CDR3 comprises 14 residues. CDR3 nucleotides: TGTGCCAGCAGTCACTCGGCGCGGGCCACTGAAGCTTTCTTT. This translates into CASSHSARATEAFF.

The chain combines TRBV12-3 or TRBV12-4 with TRBJ2-1; TRBD2 aligns across 7 bases. J lost 9 bases, V lost 6 bases, and 5 bases had no gene match. This CDR3 has 12 amino acids. The CDR3 sequence is CASRGTNLEQFF. The DNA of the CDR3 is TGTGCCAGCAGAGGGACTAATCTTGAGCAGTTCTTC.

The sample holds a few counts of this clonotype. The chain carries TRBV6-5 and TRBJ2-7, with D tentatively TRBD1 (6 bases). This CDR3 has 13 residues. Germline V gene lookup returns CDR1 MNHEY and CDR2 SVGAGI. Trimming cost V 4 bases and J 1 base, with 8 bases left between them. CDR3 region: CASSWTESYEQYF. Here the CDR3 DNA reads TGTGCCAGCAGTTGGACAGAGTCCTACGAGCAGTACTTC.

Turning to this clonotype: At one end the junction does not follow the germline gene, possibly because of a read error. J is TRBJ2-7 and V is TRBV27; D not certain. Germline V gene lookup returns CDR1 MNHEY and CDR2 SMNVEV (reference sequence). The CDR3 contains 14 residues. CDR3 DNA sequence: TGCGCCAGCAGTTTAGCTCTGGGAACTGGGGAGCAGTACTTC. It yields the protein CASSLALGTGEQYF.

Notes on this clonotype: Compared with germline, one end of the junction differs, possibly owing to a read error. This chain uses TRBV18 with TRBJ1-4; unclear D gene. The CDR3 totals 16 residues. The germline gives CDR1 KGHSH, CDR2 LQKENI. CDR3 amino acids: CASSPVRTATNAKLFF. DNA of the CDR3: TGTGCCAGCTCACCAGTCAGAACCGCAACTAATGCAAAACTGTTTTTT.

This clonotype has a handful of counts. The V call is TRBV20-1, the J call TRBJ2-4; 7 bases agree with TRBD1. Germline loops: CDR1 DFQATT, CDR2 SNEGSKA (reference sequence). This CDR3 is built from 14 residues. V was clipped by 7 bases and J by 0 bases; unmatched bases: 6. CDR3 in DNA: TGCAGTGTTATGGGACAGCTAGCCAAAAACATTCAGTACTTC. It yields the protein CSVMGQLAKNIQYF.

J is TRBJ1-2 and V is TRBV11-2; 10 bases map to TRBD1. After removal of 3 bases from V and 8 bases from J, the junction contained 6 bases not matched to a gene. The CDR3 totals 14 residues. The germline V gene encodes CDR1 SGHAT and CDR2 FQNNGV. The CDR3, as DNA: TGTGCCAGCAGCTTGGACAGGGGGAAGGGAGGCTACACCTTC. This translates into CASSLDRGKGGYTF. The full variable domain, completed using reference TRBV11-2 and TRBJ1-2, is EAGVAQSPRYKIIEKRQSVAFWCNPISGHATLYWYQQILGQGPKLLIQFQNNGVVDDSQLPKDRFSAERLKGVDSTLKIQPAKLEDSAVYLCASSLDRGKGGYTFGSGTRLTVV.

This clonotype came up a few times. V is TRBV7-2 and J is TRBJ2-7; no clear D. Germline V gene sequence: CDR1 SGHTA, CDR2 FQGNSA. V lost 0 bases and J lost 4, with 10 bases in between. The CDR3 runs 14 residues. Here the CDR3 DNA reads TGTGCCAGCAGCTTAGCGCGGATCGGATACGAGCAGTACTTC. Translated: CASSLARIGYEQYF.

J is TRBJ2-5 and V is TRBV13; 11 nucleotides match TRBD1. The end of the DNA fits TRBJ2-7 better, so the J call may be wrong. The CDR3 length is 14 residues. Germline CDR1 is PRHDT and CDR2 is FYEKMQ (reference sequence). CDR3 DNA sequence: TGTGCCAGCAGCGACCGGGACAGGGGGTACGAGCAGTACTTC. It specifies CASSDRDRGYEQYF.